The 27 T cell receptor beta chains below come from one sample, sequenced in a study of regulatory T cells in long-lasting Graves disease. Arm-PCR of CDR3 regions and iRepertoire HTBI primers were the basis on which TCR beta libraries were built. TCRdb fed the multiplex PCR reads into MiXCR, producing one record per CDR3 protein. The sample contains 680,000 or so distinct CDR3 sequences, less than 20% of which appear only once. As for time point: newly diagnosed GD, antithyroid drugs for less than 3 months. RNA extracted from PBMCs served as the sequencing template. This sample also belongs to another study, concerning T cells in Graves' hyperthyroidism and ophthalmopathy.

This specimen was peripheral blood mononuclear cells (PBMCs), taken at new diagnosis, from a patient treated with antithyroid drugs. These TCRs come from a woman aged 30 to 39 with Graves disease.

This clonotype was seen many times. The V gene is TRBV12-3 or TRBV12-4, the J gene TRBJ2-5; D might be TRBD2 (6 bases). Trimming removed 5 bases at V and 5 bases at J, with 12 bases between. CDR3 length: 13 residues. This CDR3 is CASSSGPAETQYF. The CDR3 bases are TGTGCCAGCAGTAGCGGGCCCGCGGAGACCCAGTACTTC.

The sample holds many counts of this clonotype. CDR3 DNA: TGTGCCAGCAGCTTGGTCGGGGGTGGCAACTACGAGCAGTACTTC. Protein: CASSLVGGGNYEQYF. The genes are TRBV5-6 and TRBJ2-7, with a tentative D call TRBD2 (6 bases). V shed 0 bases and J shed 3 bases, with 13 bases lying between them. This CDR3 is built from 15 residues. Germline CDR1 reads SGHDT; CDR2 reads YYEEEE. Filled out from reference TRBV5-6 and TRBJ2-7, the complete variable domain reads DAGVTQSPTHLIKTRGQQVTLRCSPKSGHDTVSWYQQALGQGPQFIFQYYEEEERQRGNFPDRFSGHQFPNYSSELNVNALLLGDSALYLCASSLVGGGNYEQYFGPGTRLTVT.

The table lists this clonotype with many counts. This chain uses TRBV18 with TRBJ1-4; perhaps TRBD1 as D (5 bases). The length of the CDR3 is 16 residues. Trimming shortened V by 3 bases and J by 6 bases, and 17 bases separated the two germline ends. Germline V gene data show CDR1 as KGHSH and CDR2 as LQKENI. The CDR3 nucleotides are TGTGCCAGCTCACCCCCCGGGGGGATCGCGGATGAAAAACTGTTTTTT. It encodes CASSPPGGIADEKLFF.

The genes are TRBV5-6 and TRBJ2-5, with 10 positions matching TRBD2. V lost 4 bases to trimming and J lost 5 bases; unmatched junction nucleotides: 5. CDR1 and CDR2 from the germline V gene are SGHDT and YYEEEE. This CDR3 contains 14 residues. The CDR3 bases are TGTGCCAGCAGCACCGGGACTAGCGTGGAGACCCAGTACTTC. The encoded protein is CASSTGTSVETQYF. The whole variable domain, filled in from reference TRBV5-6 and TRBJ2-5, reads DAGVTQSPTHLIKTRGQQVTLRCSPKSGHDTVSWYQQALGQGPQFIFQYYEEEERQRGNFPDRFSGHQFPNYSSELNVNALLLGDSALYLCASSTGTSVETQYFGPGTRLLVL.

This clonotype was seen ten or more times. V usage is TRBV11-3 and J usage is TRBJ2-3, with D possibly being TRBD1 (5 bases). V shed 5 bases and J shed 2 bases, with 11 bases lying between them. The CDR3 extends over 14 amino acids. CDR1 SGHNT and CDR2 YENEEA come from the germline V gene. The CDR3 bases are TGTGCCAGCAGCAAGGGGCTATACACAGATACGCAGTATTTT. It is translated as CASSKGLYTDTQYF.

Of note for this clonotype: A read error is possible here, since a much larger clone lies one base away. V gene TRBV12-3 or TRBV12-4 combines with J gene TRBJ2-7, with D hard to call. V gave up 2 bases and J gave up 6 bases, with 11 bases separating them. The CDR3 is made up of 13 amino acids. Here the CDR3 reads CASSLPLPPEQYF. CDR3 nucleotide sequence: TGTGCCAGCAGTTTACCCCTGCCCCCCGAGCAGTACTTC.

The sample holds many counts of this clonotype. The V call is TRBV6-1, the J call TRBJ2-7; the match to TRBD2 covers 9 bases. Germline-derived CDR1 and CDR2 are MNHNS and SASEGT. The CDR3 contains 14 residues. After removal of 4 bases from V and 4 bases from J, the junction contained 5 bases not matched to a gene. The CDR3 sequence: CASSGRSGRYEQYF. CDR3 nucleotides: TGTGCCAGCAGTGGAAGGAGCGGGAGGTACGAGCAGTACTTC.

V and J are TRBV15 and TRBJ2-2, with 9 nucleotides matching TRBD2. With V trimmed by 9 bases and J by 3 bases, 8 bases remained unmatched. The CDR3 is 15 residues long. The germline V gene encodes CDR1 LNHNV and CDR2 YYDKDF (reference sequence). CDR3 amino acids: CATSVGGRDTGELFF. The CDR3 DNA is TGTGCCACGTCAGTAGGCGGGAGGGACACCGGGGAGCTGTTTTTT.

The chain recombines TRBV19 with TRBJ2-2; no definite D call. V lost 7 bases to trimming and J lost 4 bases, with 7 bases between them. Germline CDR1 and CDR2: LNHDA and SQIVND (reference sequence). The CDR3 totals 12 residues. CDR3 region: CASKVSTGELFF. For the CDR3, the DNA is TGTGCCAGTAAAGTCAGCACCGGGGAGCTGTTTTTT.

This clonotype was counted between two and nine times. The CDR3 spells CASSLNTGIVSYEQYF. In DNA, the CDR3 is TGCGCCAGCAGCTTAAATACAGGGATAGTGTCCTACGAGCAGTACTTC. The chain combines TRBV5-1 with TRBJ2-7; perhaps TRBD1 as D (6 bases). Germline V gene lookup returns CDR1 SGHRS and CDR2 YFSETQ. The CDR3 contains 16 residues. V was pared by 2 bases and J by 1 base, with 16 bases between.

On this clonotype itself: One end of the junction is discordant with germline, which a read error may explain. The genes are TRBV2 and TRBJ2-3, with 16 bases lining up with TRBD2. The length of the CDR3 is 19 residues. CDR1 SNHLY and CDR2 FYNNEI come from the germline V gene. The CDR3 protein is CASSLTGTSGRVGGSTQYF. CDR3 nucleotides: TGCGCCAGCAGCCTTACCGGGACTAGCGGGAGGGTGGGAGGCAGTACGCAGTATTTT.

The chain joins TRBV11-2 to TRBJ2-7; 9 bases match TRBD2. Germline CDR1 and CDR2: SGHAT and FQNNGV. With V trimmed by 5 bases and J by 3 bases, 11 bases remained unmatched. This CDR3 contains 16 residues. The CDR3 DNA reads TGTGCCAGCAGCCCTGTCCGTGGGACTAGCTTCTACGAGCAGTACTTC. Amino acids: CASSPVRGTSFYEQYF.

V is TRBV10-1 and J is TRBJ2-1; no definite D call. CDR3 length: 11 residues. Germline loops: CDR1 WNHNN, CDR2 SYGVQD (reference sequence). Trimming took 7 bases from V and 10 from J, leaving 11 bases between them. CDR3 nucleotide sequence: TGCGCCAGCACTTCTCCTTGCGAGCAGTTCTTC. Amino acid sequence: CASTSPCEQFF.

V gene TRBV9 combines with J gene TRBJ2-1, with TRBD1 matching 7 bases. V lost 0 bases and J lost 4; bases outside the gene matches: 4. The CDR3 extends over 15 amino acids. The V gene's germline CDR1 is SGDLS and CDR2 YYNGEE. Here the CDR3 reads CASSVVGTEYNEQFF. As DNA, the CDR3 is TGTGCCAGCAGCGTAGTGGGGACAGAGTACAATGAGCAGTTCTTC.

This clonotype was found many times. This chain connects TRBV11-2 to TRBJ2-3; no reliable D call. This CDR3 is 13 amino acids long. Germline lookup yields CDR1 SGHAT and CDR2 FQNNGV. With 4 bases removed from V and 6 bases from J, the gap between germline ends came to 11 bases. Here the CDR3 DNA reads TGTGCCAGCAGCTCAAACCTGGAGGATACGCAGTATTTT. Its translation is CASSSNLEDTQYF.

J is TRBJ2-3 and V is TRBV20-1; 8 bases align to TRBD2. CDR3 size: 16 residues. V dropped 0 bases and J dropped 4; count of bases not matched to a gene: 9. Germline-derived CDR1 and CDR2 are DFQATT and SNEGSKA (reference sequence). CDR3 sequence: CSARDLSPGGPDTQYF. CDR3 nucleotide sequence: TGCAGTGCTAGAGATCTGAGTCCGGGAGGGCCAGATACGCAGTATTTT.

This clonotype occurred many times. The genes are TRBV5-1 and TRBJ2-3; 9 bases are a match to TRBD2. Germline CDR1 is SGHRS and CDR2 is YFSETQ. J lost 2 bases, V lost 6 bases, and 4 bases had no gene match. CDR3 length: 14 amino acids. This CDR3 is CASKAGGPTDTQYF. Here the CDR3 DNA reads TGCGCCAGCAAGGCGGGAGGGCCCACAGATACGCAGTATTTT.

This clonotype was counted ten times or more. V is TRBV27 and J is TRBJ2-1, with 7 positions matching TRBD2. The CDR3 loop spans 14 amino acids. The germline CDR1 and CDR2 sequences are MNHEY and SMNVEV (reference sequence). The J segment lost 4 bases and the V segment lost 6 bases, leaving 6 bases of the junction unmatched. In DNA, the CDR3 is TGTGCCAGCAGGGCTAGCGGCCTTTACAATGAGCAGTTCTTC. Translated, it gives CASRASGLYNEQFF.

This clonotype was seen more than once but under ten times. The genes are TRBV6-1 and TRBJ1-1; D gene unclear. The V gene's germline CDR1 is MNHNS and CDR2 SASEGT. This CDR3 is 15 amino acids long. The V and J ends lost 6 bases and 4 bases respectively, with 18 bases between them. CDR3 sequence: CASRFGREVSTEAFF. The CDR3 DNA follows: TGTGCCAGCAGATTCGGACGGGAGGTAAGCACTGAAGCTTTCTTT.

There are a few counts of this clonotype. The rearrangement links TRBV6-1 to TRBJ2-7; 10 bases are a match to TRBD2. CDR1 MNHNS and CDR2 SASEGT come from the germline V gene. The junction had 13 bases not matched to a gene; V was cut back by 8 bases and J by 0 bases. The CDR3 spans 17 residues. The CDR3 region has the DNA TGTGCCAGCCCGGGGGTAGCGGGAGGTCCACACTCCTACGAGCAGTACTTC. Translation: CASPGVAGGPHSYEQYF.

The rearrangement uses TRBV5-6 and TRBJ2-1; D is ambiguous. Per the germline V gene, CDR1 is SGHDT and CDR2 is YYEEEE. This CDR3 has 12 residues. V dropped 2 bases and J dropped 9 bases, with 9 bases sitting between them. This CDR3 is CASSFVESEQFF. DNA of the CDR3: TGTGCCAGCAGCTTTGTCGAGAGTGAGCAGTTCTTC.

This clonotype was counted a few times. The chain uses TRBV7-9 and TRBJ2-7; TRBD1 matches 7 bases. Trimming removed 5 bases from V and 4 bases from J; junction bases left unmatched: 14. This CDR3 region has 16 residues. Germline-derived CDR1 and CDR2 are SEHNR and FQNEAQ (reference sequence). Here the CDR3 DNA reads TGTGCCAGCAGCGAACGTAGTCCCGGGACAGTATACGAGCAGTACTTC. Amino acid sequence: CASSERSPGTVYEQYF.

Concerning this clonotype: The junction departs from the called germline gene at one end, perhaps through a read error. The chain recombines TRBV2 with TRBJ2-7; D uncertain. Germline assignment: CDR1 SNHLY and CDR2 FYNNEI. The CDR3 is 13 amino acids. The CDR3 protein is CASSEGVSYEQHF. For the CDR3, the DNA is TGTGCCAGCAGTGAAGGGGTCAGTTACGAGCAGCACTTC.

This clonotype came up a few times. The chain links TRBV20-1 to TRBJ1-5, with D possibly matching TRBD1 (5 bases). Germline V gene data show CDR1 as DFQATT and CDR2 as SNEGSKA (reference sequence). The CDR3 consists of 18 residues. Trimming took off 3 bases at V and 0 bases at J, with 21 bases between the two ends. In DNA form, the CDR3 reads TGCAGTGCTAGCAGGTTAGGGCAGGGAGATTATAGCAATCAGCCCCAGCATTTT. This gives the protein CSASRLGQGDYSNQPQHF.

This clonotype has ten or more counts. The V call is TRBV13, the J call TRBJ1-6; tentatively, D is TRBD1 (6 bases). The CDR3 sequence is 15 residues long. Germline V gives CDR1 PRHDT, CDR2 FYEKMQ (reference sequence). V dropped 1 base and J dropped 7 bases, with 11 bases sitting between them. The CDR3 DNA reads TGTGCCAGCAGCTTAGATGGGACAATGAATTCACCCCTCCACTTT. This gives the protein CASSLDGTMNSPLHF.

This clonotype was seen many times. The J gene is TRBJ1-2, the V gene TRBV7-2, with a weak D call TRBD1 (6 bases). V was clipped by 5 bases and J by 5 bases, with 21 bases between them. Looked up from germline, CDR1 is SGHTA and CDR2 is FQGNSA. The CDR3 length is 16 residues. This CDR3 reads CASSLYIPGQGYGYTF. DNA of the CDR3: TGTGCCAGCAGCCTCTACATTCCGGGACAAGGGTATGGCTACACCTTC.

Comment on this clonotype: At one end, the junction sequence differs from germline, possibly due to a read error. The J gene is TRBJ2-7, the V gene TRBV6-1; no clear D. This CDR3 contains 14 residues. The germline V gene has CDR1 MNHNS and CDR2 SASEGT. The DNA for the CDR3 is TGTGCCAGCAGTACCCAAAGCAATCCCTACGAGCAGCACTTC. This codes for CASSTQSNPYEQHF.